These 9 T cell receptor beta chains were sequenced from one sample in a study of chemoradiotherapy in HPV16-positive cancers. Some clones are missing from TCRdb's copy, which holds only in-frame ones; the method was immunoSEQ multiplex PCR. The sample consists of roughly 34,000 clones, about 85% of them appearing once. The source material was blood, sampled from a patient who underwent chemoradiotherapy. These receptors were collected from a human donor with HPV-associated anogenital cancer.

This chain connects TRBV20-1 to TRBJ1-2; no definite D call. V was cut by 0 bases and J by 8 bases, with 1 base left in between. This CDR3 has 9 residues. CDR1 DFQATT and CDR2 SNEGSKA come from the germline V gene (reference sequence). This CDR3 is CSARDGYTF. The CDR3 bases are TGCAGTGCTAGAGACGGCTACACCTTC.

The gene calls are TRBV7-6 and TRBJ2-7; D call uncertain. The CDR3 has 14 residues. V shed 5 bases and J shed 4 bases, with 15 bases lying between them. The V gene's germline CDR1 is SGHVS and CDR2 FNYEAQ. The CDR3 loop reads CASSPLNKLYEQYF. In DNA, the CDR3 is TGTGCCAGCAGCCCATTGAACAAGCTGTACGAGCAGTACTTC.

The chain joins TRBV7-2 to TRBJ1-2, with no clear D. Germline V gene sequence: CDR1 SGHTA, CDR2 FQGNSA. Deletions cut 1 base from V and 4 bases from J, with 10 bases between. This CDR3 is 14 amino acids long. CDR3 in amino acids: CASSLGGISYGYTF. The CDR3, as DNA: TGTGCCAGCAGCTTAGGAGGGATTTCCTATGGCTACACCTTC.

A single count supports this clone. The chain combines TRBV6-1 with TRBJ2-7, with 10 bases that match TRBD1. CDR3 length: 12 residues. Germline V CDR1 and CDR2: MNHNS, SASEGT. V was pared by 6 bases and J by 6 bases, with 2 bases of the junction left unmatched. DNA of the CDR3: TGTGCCAGCAGCCGGACAGGGGGCGAGCAGTACTTC. This gives the protein CASSRTGGEQYF.

The gene calls are TRBV7-4 and TRBJ1-2; D might be TRBD1 (5 bases). V lost 2 bases and J 0 bases, leaving 19 bases between the germline ends. CDR3 length: 18 residues. The germline V gene has CDR1 SGHVT and CDR2 SQSDAQ. The CDR3 bases are TGTGCCAGCAGCTTAAAGTGGGAGACAGCAGTAGCTAACTATGGCTACACCTTC. Its protein product is CASSLKWETAVANYGYTF.

The chain is built from TRBV27 and TRBJ1-1, with a tentative D call TRBD1 (6 bases). This CDR3 has 12 residues. The V end was cut by 8 bases, the J end by 2 bases, with 9 bases between. Germline V gene sequence: CDR1 MNHEY, CDR2 SMNVEV (reference sequence). CDR3 amino acids: CASRTENTEAFF. The CDR3, as DNA: TGTGCCAGCCGGACAGAAAACACTGAAGCTTTCTTT.

The genes are TRBV14 and TRBJ1-2; maybe TRBD1 (6 bases). CDR1 and CDR2 from the germline V gene are SGHDN and FVKESK. The CDR3 length is 15 residues. V was cut by 0 bases and J by 3 bases, with 11 bases left in between. The chain's CDR3 is CASSQEQGRDYGYTF. The CDR3 nucleotides read TGTGCCAGCAGCCAAGAACAGGGCAGAGACTATGGCTACACCTTC.

The rearrangement links TRBV5-1 to TRBJ2-5; 9 bases fit TRBD1. V was pared by 3 bases and J by 5 bases, with 14 bases of the junction left unmatched. Per germline, CDR1 SGHRS and CDR2 YFSETQ. The CDR3 is made up of 17 amino acids. The CDR3 loop reads CASSSLGGQGREETQYF. The CDR3 nucleotides are TGCGCCAGCAGCTCTCTGGGGGGACAGGGCCGGGAGGAGACCCAGTACTTC.

The chain recombines TRBV7-7 with TRBJ2-1; no reliable D call. This CDR3 has 15 residues. Germline CDR1 reads SSHAT; CDR2 reads FNYEAQ (reference sequence). Trimming took 5 bases from V and 1 from J, leaving 12 bases between them. CDR3 sequence (DNA): TGTGCCAGCAGCCCCGTGGTCATATCCTACAATGAGCAGTTCTTC. This translates into CASSPVVISYNEQFF.